This entry lists 12 T cell receptor beta chains sequenced from one sample in a study of T cells in tumors after PD-1 blockade. Data came from immunoSEQ multiplex PCR; TCRdb stores just in-frame clones and leaves some out. The sample yields around 60,000 clones, 80% seen once. The sequenced sample was PBMCs, obtained before anti-PD-1 treatment. All receptors come from a human donor with basal cell carcinoma.

This chain connects TRBV4-1 to TRBJ2-3; maybe TRBD2 (5 bases). The CDR3 contains 16 residues. The ends were cut back, 4 bases at V and 3 bases at J, with 17 bases in the middle. Germline V CDR1 and CDR2: MGHRA, YSYEKL. CDR3 loop: CASSLSLNTGTDTQYF. The CDR3 DNA reads TGCGCCAGCAGCCTCAGCCTGAACACGGGGACAGATACGCAGTATTTT.

The chain couples TRBV13 to TRBJ2-7; 12 bases map to TRBD2. Looked up from germline, CDR1 is PRHDT and CDR2 is FYEKMQ (reference sequence). The CDR3 contains 19 residues. The junction had 19 bases not matched to a gene; V was cut back by 5 bases and J by 5 bases. The CDR3 sequence is CASSPAGLAGGSWFHEQYF. CDR3 in DNA: TGTGCCAGCAGCCCGGCCGGGCTAGCGGGGGGGAGCTGGTTCCACGAGCAGTACTTC.

The chain is built from TRBV5-1 and TRBJ1-1; D is perhaps TRBD1 (5 bases). CDR3 length: 14 amino acids. Trimming stripped 0 bases from V and 2 bases from J, with 8 bases between. Germline V gene data show CDR1 as SGHRS and CDR2 as YFSETQ. The CDR3 DNA sequence: TGCGCCAGCAGCTTGGGTGGGGCCAACACTGAAGCTTTCTTT. Translation gives CASSLGGANTEAFF.

This chain connects TRBV2 to TRBJ2-5; TRBD2 aligns across 8 bases. The germline V gene has CDR1 SNHLY and CDR2 FYNNEI. V shed 6 bases, J shed 0 bases, and the junction held 12 bases outside the gene matches. The CDR3 has 17 residues. The CDR3 loop is CASRGNLRGGYQETQYF. Written as DNA, the CDR3 is TGTGCCAGCAGGGGTAATCTGCGCGGGGGGTACCAAGAGACCCAGTACTTC. Full variable domain (remainder filled in from reference TRBV2 and TRBJ2-5): EPEVTQTPSHQVTQMGQEVILRCVPISNHLYFYWYRQILGQKVEFLVSFYNNEISEKSEIFDDQFSVERPDGSNFTLKIRSTKLEDSAMYFCASRGNLRGGYQETQYFGPGTRLLVL.

The chain has TRBV6-5 and TRBJ1-2, with D possibly TRBD1 on 5 matching bases. The CDR3 covers 14 residues. With 2 bases removed from V and 7 bases from J, the gap between germline ends came to 14 bases. Germline CDR1 is MNHEY and CDR2 is SVGAGI. The CDR3: CASSYDRTRGGYTF. The CDR3 region has the DNA TGTGCCAGCAGTTACGACCGGACAAGAGGTGGCTACACCTTC.

The gene calls are TRBV7-9 and TRBJ2-1; D possibly corresponds to TRBD1 (5 bases). V shed 1 base and J shed 7 bases, with 17 bases lying between them. Germline assignment: CDR1 SEHNR and CDR2 FQNEAQ (reference sequence). There are 16 residues in the CDR3. CDR3 DNA: TGTGCCAGCAGCTTAGTACAGGTCAGAGCGAGGAATGAGCAGTTCTTC. Protein: CASSLVQVRARNEQFF.

This clone came up a few times. The rearrangement joins TRBV2 to TRBJ1-2; TRBD1 agrees at 10 bases. Germline V gene lookup returns CDR1 SNHLY and CDR2 FYNNEI. There are 13 residues in the CDR3. J lost 4 bases, V lost 7 bases, and 3 bases had no gene match. The CDR3 loop reads CASTWTGGYGYTF. Here the CDR3 DNA reads TGTGCCAGCACCTGGACAGGGGGCTATGGCTACACCTTC.

This chain uses TRBV7-9 with TRBJ2-2; no clear D. Germline V gives CDR1 SEHNR, CDR2 FQNEAQ (reference sequence). The V end lost 4 bases, the J end lost 7 bases, and 7 bases lay between the germline ends. The CDR3 length is 12 residues. The chain's CDR3 is CASSSQFGELFF. DNA for the CDR3: TGTGCCAGCAGCTCTCAGTTCGGGGAGCTGTTTTTT.

The chain has TRBV29-1 and TRBJ2-5; 7 positions agree with TRBD2. The V gene end was trimmed by 6 bases and the J gene end by 5 bases; junction bases not matched to a gene: 18. Germline V gives CDR1 SQVTM, CDR2 ANQGSEA. The CDR3 has 16 amino acids. This chain's CDR3 is CSVQGGTTILRETQYF. The CDR3, as DNA: TGCAGCGTACAAGGAGGGACTACTATTTTACGGGAGACCCAGTACTTC.

The chain links TRBV4-1 to TRBJ1-5; 7 bases are shared with TRBD1. Unmatched junction bases numbered 8, after V lost 1 base and J lost 8 bases. The germline V gene has CDR1 MGHRA and CDR2 YSYEKL. The CDR3 has 15 amino acids. CDR3 coding DNA: TGCGCCAGCAGCCAAGGGGGAGCAGGGGGGGAGCCCCAGCATTTT. Translated: CASSQGGAGGEPQHF.

The V gene is TRBV5-1, the J gene TRBJ2-3; no clear D. Germline CDR1 SGHRS, CDR2 YFSETQ. This CDR3 has 15 residues. Trimming pared 0 bases from V and 2 bases from J, leaving 10 bases between. The CDR3 sequence is CASSLALHDTDTQYF. The DNA for the CDR3 is TGCGCCAGCAGCTTGGCGCTACACGACACAGATACGCAGTATTTT.

The chain uses TRBV7-9 and TRBJ1-1; 8 bases map to TRBD1. Germline CDR1 SEHNR, CDR2 FQNEAQ (reference sequence). V lost 5 bases, J lost 1 base, and 9 bases stayed unmatched. This CDR3 region has 16 residues. In nucleotides, the CDR3 is TGTGCCAGCAGCCCTACGCCGGGACAGGAGAACACTGAAGCTTTCTTT. Its translation is CASSPTPGQENTEAFF.